The following is a T cell receptor beta chain sequence with its context. These data originate in a study of blood T cell repertoires in COVID-19. Looking at the study overall: From T cells, B-cell-depleted T cells, or PBMCs came the material, which was cDNA or gDNA.

In the source study's methods: For nucleated cells, counts were estimated from reference gene primer amplification. The table came from immunoSEQ multiplex PCR; TCRdb's copy has only in-frame clones and leaves some out. V, J and clone size derive from that table, while D and trimming were established from the DNA sequence. The data contain more than 150,000 clones, roughly 87% of them singletons. The study recruited people aged about 18 to 95 years across approximately 24 US areas. Membership in each cohort depended on participant-reported clinical history. This clonotype was sampled from a man aged 50 or older who had recovered from COVID-19. Sequencing input: PBMCs or T cells enriched from blood (not recorded which).

CDR3 DNA: TGCGCCAGCAGCCCCATTACCGGGACAGGGGTGATTAGCTACACCTTC. Translated: CASSPITGTGVISYTF. The chain uses TRBV5-1 and TRBJ1-2; TRBD1 aligns across 10 bases. The length of the CDR3 is 16 residues. Germline V gene lookup returns CDR1 SGHRS and CDR2 YFSETQ. J gave up 9 bases and V 4 bases, and 15 bases lay outside the gene matches.